Each of the 28 T cell receptor beta chains below was sequenced from the same sample in a study of T cells in tuberculosis. The protocol was immunoSEQ multiplex PCR, while the TCRdb copy is restricted to in-frame clones and leaves out a portion. The profile shows some 23,000 clones, around 94% of them singletons. What was sequenced was PBMCs. The receptors stem from a donor between 10 and 35 years old with latent tuberculosis or without tuberculosis infection. Some clones in this sample may be carry-over from other donors' samples.

J is TRBJ1-2 and V is TRBV19, with D tentatively TRBD1 (6 bases). There are 13 residues in the CDR3. V lost 3 bases and J lost 8, with 13 bases in between. Per germline, CDR1 LNHDA and CDR2 SQIVND (reference sequence). The CDR3 nucleotides are TGTGCCAGTAGTATTCAGGGGATCGGCGGCTACACCTTC. Its translation: CASSIQGIGGYTF.

The chain uses TRBV7-2 and TRBJ1-5; maybe TRBD1 (6 bases). The CDR3 covers 17 residues. Trimming shortened V by 1 base and J by 6 bases, and 19 bases separated the two germline ends. The V gene's germline CDR1 is SGHTA and CDR2 FQGNSA. In DNA form, the CDR3 reads TGTGCCAGCAGCTTAGAGGGGGGGTCAATAGGTTCTCAGCCCCAGCATTTT. The encoded protein is CASSLEGGSIGSQPQHF. The full variable domain, in which reference TRBV7-2 and TRBJ1-5 provide the parts outside the CDR3, is GAGVSQSPSNKVTEKGKDVELRCDPISGHTALYWYRQSLGQGLEFLIYFQGNSAPDKSGLPSDRFSAERTGGSVSTLTIQRTQQEDSAVYLCASSLEGGSIGSQPQHFGDGTRLSIL.

The chain joins TRBV25-1 to TRBJ1-1, with 9 bases aligning to TRBD1. V trimming: 1 base; J trimming: 8 bases; junction bases outside the gene matches: 8. The CDR3 extends over 15 amino acids. CDR1 and CDR2 from the germline V gene are MGHDK and SYGVNS. The CDR3 DNA follows: TGTGCCAGCAGTGAATTGGCTGGACAGGGGACGGAAGCTTTCTTT. Translating gives CASSELAGQGTEAFF.

The chain carries TRBV2 and TRBJ1-6, with 7 bases identical to TRBD1. This CDR3 has 16 residues. Unmatched junction bases numbered 9, after V lost 6 bases and J lost 4 bases. CDR1 is SNHLY, CDR2 FYNNEI, per germline. This chain's CDR3 is CASSAGTERYNSPLHF. CDR3 nucleotides: TGTGCCAGCAGCGCGGGGACAGAAAGGTATAATTCACCCCTCCACTTT.

The V call is TRBV27, the J call TRBJ2-1; tentatively, D is TRBD1 (5 bases). Trimming took 4 bases from V and 4 from J, leaving 14 bases between them. Germline lookup yields CDR1 MNHEY and CDR2 SMNVEV (reference sequence). The CDR3 length is 15 residues. CDR3 protein: CASSYSPTDYNEQFF. DNA of the CDR3: TGTGCCAGCAGTTACTCGCCGACAGATTACAATGAGCAGTTCTTC.

The chain carries TRBV18 and TRBJ2-7; 11 bases are a match to TRBD1. J lost 5 bases, V lost 3 bases, and 6 bases had no gene match. The germline V gene has CDR1 KGHSH and CDR2 LQKENI. This CDR3 is built from 15 residues. CDR3 sequence (DNA): TGTGCCAGCTCACCGCGGACAGGGGGCCTTGACGAGCAGTACTTC. This translates into CASSPRTGGLDEQYF.

This clone showed up just once. The J gene is TRBJ1-6, the V gene TRBV6-5; D is unresolved. Trimming removed 7 bases at V and 0 bases at J, with 7 bases between. The CDR3 has 14 residues. Germline loops: CDR1 MNHEY, CDR2 SVGAGI. The CDR3 DNA reads TGTGCCAGCATGGGGAGCTCCTATAATTCACCCCTCCACTTT. Translation: CASMGSSYNSPLHF.

This chain joins TRBV5-1 and TRBJ2-1, with D tentatively TRBD1 (6 bases). Per the germline V gene, CDR1 is SGHRS and CDR2 is YFSETQ. Trimming shortened V by 5 bases and J by 7 bases, and 13 bases separated the two germline ends. The CDR3 totals 13 residues. CDR3 protein: CASSKGVDNEQFF. CDR3 nucleotides: TGCGCCAGCAGTAAGGGGGTGGATAATGAGCAGTTCTTC.

This sequence joins TRBV5-1 and TRBJ2-7; 7 bases map to TRBD1. The V gene's germline CDR1 is SGHRS and CDR2 YFSETQ. The ends lost 4 bases at V and 5 bases at J; junction bases unmatched: 9. The CDR3 spans 14 residues. DNA for the CDR3: TGCGCCAGCAGCCGGAATACAGGGGTCCACGAGCAGTACTTC. Its protein product is CASSRNTGVHEQYF.

The V call is TRBV5-1, the J call TRBJ2-1; 13 bases agree with TRBD2. The CDR3 has 19 residues. V shed 5 bases and J 8 bases; nucleotides not matched to a gene: 19. Germline V gene sequence: CDR1 SGHRS, CDR2 YFSETQ. The CDR3 DNA reads TGCGCCAGCAGAGGGATTATTCGGACTAGCGGGGGCAGATCGGATGAGCAGTTCTTC. The encoded protein is CASRGIIRTSGGRSDEQFF.

This clone appeared a single time. The CDR3: CASRGTTYNEQFF. Written as DNA, the CDR3 is TGCGCCAGCAGAGGGACTACCTACAATGAGCAGTTCTTC. The chain couples TRBV5-1 to TRBJ2-1; 7 bases agree with TRBD2. This CDR3 contains 13 residues. The V and J ends lost 5 bases and 2 bases, in that order; junction bases with no gene match: 1. In germline, CDR1 is SGHRS, CDR2 YFSETQ.

A few counts support this clone. The chain links TRBV30 to TRBJ2-1; a weak D match, TRBD1 (5 bases). This CDR3 is 15 amino acids long. Trimming cost V 4 bases and J 3 bases, with 16 bases left between them. Germline assignment: CDR1 GTSNPN and CDR2 SVGIG (reference sequence). CDR3 sequence (DNA): TGTGCCTGGATGGCCACTCAAAGGGGCTACAATGAGCAGTTCTTC. Protein: CAWMATQRGYNEQFF.

V and J are TRBV5-1 and TRBJ2-7, with a tentative D call TRBD1 (6 bases). The germline CDR1 and CDR2 sequences are SGHRS and YFSETQ. The CDR3 loop spans 14 amino acids. Trimming cost V 0 bases and J 6 bases, with 13 bases left between them. This CDR3 is CASSLGRGPTEQYF. The CDR3 coding sequence is TGCGCCAGCAGCTTGGGCAGGGGTCCTACCGAGCAGTACTTC.

This chain joins TRBV7-3 and TRBJ2-2; a possible D gene is TRBD1 (5 bases). In germline, CDR1 is SGHTA, CDR2 FQGTGA. This CDR3 comprises 15 residues. Trimming took 5 bases from V and 1 from J, leaving 11 bases between them. The CDR3 bases are TGTGCCAGCAGCCCCGTAACAGGGAACACCGGGGAGCTGTTTTTT. Its protein is CASSPVTGNTGELFF.

V and J are TRBV11-2 and TRBJ2-2; tentatively, D is TRBD2 (5 bases). Germline V gives CDR1 SGHAT, CDR2 FQNNGV. V lost 5 bases, J lost 8 bases, and 15 bases lay in between. The CDR3 consists of 14 residues. The CDR3: CASSSGDPGGELFF. In DNA, the CDR3 is TGTGCCAGCAGCAGCGGAGATCCAGGTGGGGAGCTGTTTTTT. The full variable domain, its missing parts supplied by reference TRBV11-2 and TRBJ2-2, is EAGVAQSPRYKIIEKRQSVAFWCNPISGHATLYWYQQILGQGPKLLIQFQNNGVVDDSQLPKDRFSAERLKGVDSTLKIQPAKLEDSAVYLCASSSGDPGGELFFGEGSRLTVL.

The chain couples TRBV19 to TRBJ1-5; D not resolved. V lost 5 bases to trimming and J lost 5 bases, with 10 bases between them. This CDR3 is built from 13 residues. Germline CDR1 reads LNHDA; CDR2 reads SQIVND (reference sequence). In nucleotides, the CDR3 is TGTGCCAGTAGTTCGGGTTTGTATCAGCCCCAGCATTTT. Its protein is CASSSGLYQPQHF.

V is TRBV4-3 and J is TRBJ2-1, with D perhaps TRBD2 (5 bases). CDR1 is LGHNA, CDR2 YSLEER, per germline. The CDR3 extends over 15 amino acids. The V and J ends lost 4 bases and 0 bases respectively, with 10 bases between them. The CDR3 region is CASSPGGSSYNEQFF. DNA of the CDR3: TGCGCCAGCAGCCCCGGTGGGAGCTCCTACAATGAGCAGTTCTTC.

This chain connects TRBV28 to TRBJ2-7; perhaps TRBD1 as D (5 bases). V was cut by 5 bases and J by 6 bases, with 8 bases left in between. Germline CDR1 and CDR2: MDHEN and SYDVKM. The CDR3 sequence is 11 residues long. The CDR3 DNA reads as TGTGCCAGCAGTCACAGGTCCGAGCAGTACTTC. Encoded protein: CASSHRSEQYF.

J is TRBJ2-7 and V is TRBV4-1; TRBD1 matches 8 bases. Germline V gives CDR1 MGHRA, CDR2 YSYEKL. Trimming cost V 2 bases and J 2 bases; bases outside gene matches: 17. The CDR3 is made up of 19 amino acids. CDR3 region: CASSQLQQGVEYRPYEQYF. For the CDR3, the DNA is TGCGCCAGCAGCCAACTTCAACAGGGGGTTGAGTATCGCCCCTACGAGCAGTACTTC.

This chain joins TRBV18 and TRBJ2-5; D is perhaps TRBD2 (5 bases). V was pared by 3 bases and J by 1 base, with 6 bases between. CDR1 KGHSH and CDR2 LQKENI come from the germline V gene. The CDR3 has 13 amino acids. The CDR3 sequence is CASSPRGQETQYF. In DNA form, the CDR3 reads TGTGCCAGCTCACCCCGGGGCCAAGAGACCCAGTACTTC.

The chain links TRBV19 to TRBJ2-1; the match to TRBD2 covers 8 bases. The CDR3 has 14 residues. Trimming removed 1 base from V and 9 bases from J; junction bases left unmatched: 5. CDR1 and CDR2 from the germline V gene are LNHDA and SQIVND (reference sequence). The CDR3 bases are TGTGCCAGTAGTATAGCGGGAGGGCCGGGTGAGCAGTTCTTC. Protein sequence: CASSIAGGPGEQFF.

The gene calls are TRBV30 and TRBJ1-6, with 7 bases that match TRBD1. V lost 2 bases, J lost 6 bases, and 7 bases stayed unmatched. Germline CDR1 and CDR2: GTSNPN and SVGIG (reference sequence). This CDR3 has 15 amino acids. This CDR3 reads CAWSLKTGTNSPLHF. CDR3 nucleotide sequence: TGTGCCTGGAGTTTGAAGACAGGGACTAATTCACCCCTCCACTTT.

CDR3 sequence (DNA): TGTGCCAGCAGTTTGACAGGGGGCACTGAAGCTTTCTTT. Translated: CASSLTGGTEAFF. The genes are TRBV6-4 and TRBJ1-1; TRBD1 matches at 9 bases. The CDR3 covers 13 residues. In germline, CDR1 is MRHNA, CDR2 SNTAGT. The junction had 2 bases not matched to a gene; V was cut back by 5 bases and J by 4 bases.

The chain combines TRBV15 with TRBJ2-7; D gene unclear. Germline V gene sequence: CDR1 LNHNV, CDR2 YYDKDF (reference sequence). The CDR3 spans 20 residues. Trimming took off 3 bases at V and 0 bases at J, with 27 bases between the two ends. CDR3 sequence: CATSRWSRLGIEFGSYEQYF. In DNA form, the CDR3 reads TGTGCCACCAGCAGGTGGTCGCGACTCGGCATCGAATTCGGCTCCTACGAGCAGTACTTC.

The chain joins TRBV15 to TRBJ1-2; 11 bases line up with TRBD1. The length of the CDR3 is 15 residues. CDR1 and CDR2 from the germline V gene are LNHNV and YYDKDF (reference sequence). V lost 2 bases and J lost 8; bases outside the gene matches: 7. CDR3 amino acids: CATSRNGQGASGYTF. CDR3 bases: TGTGCCACCAGCAGAAATGGACAGGGGGCAAGCGGCTACACCTTC.

The chain carries TRBV6-4 and TRBJ2-1; 8 nucleotides align to TRBD1. The germline CDR1 and CDR2 sequences are MRHNA and SNTAGT. V lost 5 bases, J lost 2 bases, and 5 bases stayed unmatched. The CDR3 contains 15 residues. The CDR3: CASSPGQGPYNEQFF. CDR3 bases: TGTGCCAGCAGTCCCGGACAGGGTCCCTACAATGAGCAGTTCTTC.

V and J are TRBV4-1 and TRBJ1-1; D gene unclear. Germline CDR1 and CDR2: MGHRA and YSYEKL. The CDR3 is 16 amino acids. Trimming shortened V by 0 bases and J by 4 bases, and 15 bases separated the two germline ends. DNA for the CDR3: TGCGCCAGCAGCCAAGATATTAGACGAGGTTCCACTGAAGCTTTCTTT. The encoded protein is CASSQDIRRGSTEAFF.

The chain joins TRBV5-1 to TRBJ2-7; maybe TRBD1 (5 bases). Trimming took off 3 bases at V and 5 bases at J, with 12 bases between the two ends. CDR1 and CDR2 (germline): SGHRS, YFSETQ. The CDR3 length is 13 residues. As DNA, the CDR3 is TGCGCCAGCAGCTCCCAGGGTGTCAACGAGCAGTACTTC. It encodes CASSSQGVNEQYF.